Listed below are T cell receptor beta chains from one sample, sequenced in a study of T cell responses to AZD1222 COVID-19 vaccine. Data came from immunoSEQ multiplex PCR; TCRdb stores just in-frame clones and leaves some out. The sample lists more than 80,000 clones, approximately 83% seen once, with 9% to 14% in the top ten. The sequencing here drew on peripheral blood, taken 28 days after the second AZD1222 dose. These receptors came from an adult who received the AZD1222 COVID-19 vaccine. Each CDR3 is given with its conserved first and last residue. A D gene is named only where the DNA matches it firmly. Only part of the rows carry a size: once, few, many, or a class if the clone is expanded.

V gene,clone size,J gene,D gene,CDR3 DNA,CDR3 protein
TRBV6-2/TRBV6-3,NA,TRBJ2-2,NA,TGTGCCAGCAGTTACTTGGGGGAGCTGTTTTTT,CASSYLGELFF
TRBV24-1,NA,TRBJ1-3,TRBD1,TGTGCCACCAGTGATGGGGACAGCCGCCGAAACACCATATATTTT,CATSDGDSRRNTIYF
TRBV5-6,NA,TRBJ1-2,NA,TGTGCCAGCAGCTTCAAGGGTAACTATGGCTACACCTTC,CASSFKGNYGYTF
TRBV7-5,NA,TRBJ1-3,NA,TGTGCCAGAAGCCCTGGGAATTCTGGAAACACCATATATTTT,CARSPGNSGNTIYF
TRBV6-6,NA,TRBJ1-5,TRBD1,TGTGCCAGCAGTTACCAGGGGGCGGGTCAGCCCCAGCATTTT,CASSYQGAGQPQHF
TRBV5-1,NA,TRBJ2-5,NA,TGCGCCAGCAGCTTGGAAGGGACCCAGTACTTC,CASSLEGTQYF
TRBV24-1,NA,TRBJ1-2,NA,TGTGCCACCAGTGACCGGACAGCGGACAACTATGGCTACACCTTC,CATSDRTADNYGYTF
TRBV10-3,NA,TRBJ2-5,NA,TGTGCCATCAGTGATCAGGGGCAAGAGACCCAGTACTTC,CAISDQGQETQYF
TRBV14,few,TRBJ2-1,NA,TGTGCCAGCAGCCAAGCCTCCGAAGTATCTCAGGGTGGCTACAATGAGCAGTTCTTC,CASSQASEVSQGGYNEQFF
TRBV19,NA,TRBJ2-2,NA,TGTGCCAGCAACAGGGATAGCGGCACCGGGGAGCTGTTTTTT,CASNRDSGTGELFF
TRBV6-2/TRBV6-3,NA,TRBJ2-4,TRBD1,TGTGCCAGCAGTTGGGACAGGGGGCAGACCTTAGCCAAAAACATTCAGTACTTC,CASSWDRGQTLAKNIQYF
TRBV5-1,once,TRBJ2-5,NA,TGCGCCAGCAGCTTGGATGAGACCCAGTACTTC,CASSLDETQYF
TRBV28,NA,TRBJ1-6,NA,TGTGCCAGCAGAACTGGCTCAAGCTCCTATAATTCACCCCTCCACTTT,CASRTGSSSYNSPLHF
TRBV18,NA,TRBJ1-2,NA,TGTGCCAGCTCACCATCGGGGTGGGACTATGGCTACACCTTC,CASSPSGWDYGYTF
TRBV3-1/TRBV3-2,few,TRBJ1-1,NA,TGTGCCAGCAGCCAGAACACTGAAGCTTTCTTT,CASSQNTEAFF
TRBV12-3/TRBV12-4,NA,TRBJ1-2,NA,TGTGCCAGCAGTTTAACAGCTAACTATGGCTACACCTTC,CASSLTANYGYTF
TRBV11-3,NA,TRBJ1-2,NA,TGTGCCAGCAGCTTAGCTACCGGGACGAGAGCTTCTGGCTACACCTTC,CASSLATGTRASGYTF
TRBV7-8,NA,TRBJ1-1,NA,TGTGCCAGCAGCTTAACCAGAATTGAAGCTTTCTTT,CASSLTRIEAFF
TRBV6-2/TRBV6-3,NA,TRBJ2-1,NA,TGTGCCAGCAGTGACACTGGCAATGAGCAGTTCTTC,CASSDTGNEQFF
TRBV11-2,NA,TRBJ2-5,NA,TGTGCCAGCAGCCTAGGTTCGGGCTTACAAGAGACCCAGTACTTC,CASSLGSGLQETQYF
TRBV29-1,NA,TRBJ1-5,NA,TGCAGCGTTGTCCTCGATAGCAATCAGCCCCAGCATTTT,CSVVLDSNQPQHF
TRBV9,NA,TRBJ2-1,NA,TGTGCCAGCAGCGTCGGGGTCCGGGCCGACAATGAGCAGTTCTTC,CASSVGVRADNEQFF
TRBV12-3/TRBV12-4,NA,TRBJ1-1,NA,TGTGCCAGCAGTTTGTATAGGAACACTGAAGCTTTCTTT,CASSLYRNTEAFF
TRBV18,NA,TRBJ2-3,TRBD2,TGTGCCAGCTCACCACCCGGGGGGGACACAGATACGCAGTATTTT,CASSPPGGDTDTQYF
TRBV5-1,NA,TRBJ2-1,TRBD2,TGCGCCAGCAGCGCAGCGGGGGACTTCTACAATGAGCAGTTCTTC,CASSAAGDFYNEQFF
TRBV25-1,NA,TRBJ2-1,TRBD2,TGTGCCAGCAGTGCCGGGACTAGCGGGAGGAATGAGCAGTTCTTC,CASSAGTSGRNEQFF
TRBV5-1,NA,TRBJ1-4,TRBD1,TGCGCCAGCAGCTTGGAATGGTTAGGGGGCTATGGGAATGAAAAACTGTTTTTT,CASSLEWLGGYGNEKLFF
TRBV28,NA,TRBJ1-1,TRBD1,TGTGCCAGCAGTTTATCCCAGGGGGCTGTAGCTTTCTTT,CASSLSQGAVAFF
TRBV4-2,NA,TRBJ2-1,TRBD2,TGTGCCAGCAGCCAAGGGACTAGCGGGATGGGTGAGCAGTTCTTC,CASSQGTSGMGEQFF
TRBV2,NA,TRBJ1-1,NA,TGTGCCAGCAGGGTCTATAGGAACACTGAAGCTTTCTTT,CASRVYRNTEAFF
TRBV9,once,TRBJ2-1,NA,TGTGCCAGCAGCGGGGAACAGGATTGGGAGAAGTTCTTC,CASSGEQDWEKFF
TRBV12-5,NA,TRBJ1-2,TRBD1,TGTGCTAGTGGTTTTGCGACAGGGAGGCATGGCTACACCTTC,CASGFATGRHGYTF
TRBV19,NA,TRBJ2-5,TRBD2,TGTGCCAGTAGTTCCCGGACTAGCGGGAGAAACCAAGAGACCCAGTACTTC,CASSSRTSGRNQETQYF
TRBV27,NA,TRBJ1-1,NA,TGTGCCAGCAGTTTAAAACAGTTCACTGAAGCTTTCTTT,CASSLKQFTEAFF
TRBV7-9,NA,TRBJ2-5,NA,TGTGCCAGCGAGCGGTTTTCTCAAGAGACCCAGTACTTC,CASERFSQETQYF
TRBV30,few,TRBJ2-2,NA,TGTGCCTGGACCCTCCAGACAGGCGAGGGCACCGGGGAGCTGTTTTTT,CAWTLQTGEGTGELFF
TRBV19,NA,TRBJ1-2,TRBD1,TGTGCCAGCTTCGGGACAGCTCCTTCTAACTATGGCTACACCTTC,CASFGTAPSNYGYTF
TRBV29-1,NA,TRBJ1-2,NA,TGCAGCGTTGAAGATAGGCAGCTCTACACCTTC,CSVEDRQLYTF
TRBV2,NA,TRBJ2-7,NA,TGTGCCAGCAGCGCCGACGCCTCTTTAGTAGGGTACGAGCAGTACTTC,CASSADASLVGYEQYF
TRBV29-1,NA,TRBJ2-1,TRBD2,TGCAGCGTTGAAGAGGGACTAGCGGGAGTCTACAATGAGCAGTTCTTC,CSVEEGLAGVYNEQFF
TRBV19,once,TRBJ1-5,TRBD1,TGTGCCAGTAGTATTCAGGACAGGGGCCCTCAGCCCCAGCATTTT,CASSIQDRGPQPQHF
TRBV27,NA,TRBJ1-5,NA,TGTGCCAGCAGCCTTAGCCCGGCGAGCAATCAGCCCCAGCATTTT,CASSLSPASNQPQHF
TRBV19,NA,TRBJ1-5,NA,TGTGCCAGTGCCCTAGAGCATGACAGGAATCAGCCCCAGCATTTT,CASALEHDRNQPQHF
TRBV19,NA,TRBJ1-1,NA,TGTGCCAGTGAACCCAGACTAGGCGGCACTGAAGCTTTCTTT,CASEPRLGGTEAFF
TRBV28,NA,TRBJ1-5,NA,TGTGCCAGCAGTTTAAGGTCTATTCAGCCCCAGCATTTT,CASSLRSIQPQHF
TRBV10-1,once,TRBJ1-5,TRBD1,TGCGCCAGCACAAGTTTTTCTAAGTTGATAGACAGGGACAATCAGCCCCAGCATTTT,CASTSFSKLIDRDNQPQHF
TRBV7-2,NA,TRBJ1-1,NA,TGTGCCAGCAGCTTACAGGTCTCGAACACTGAAGCTTTCTTT,CASSLQVSNTEAFF
TRBV5-3,NA,TRBJ2-4,NA,TGTGCCAGAAGCCTCTGGACTTTAGCCAAAAACATTCAGTACTTC,CARSLWTLAKNIQYF
TRBV27,NA,TRBJ2-6,TRBD1,TGTGCCTGTCGTCCGGGACAGGGGATGCGTGGGGCCAACGTCCTGACTTTC,CACRPGQGMRGANVLTF
TRBV23-1,NA,TRBJ2-1,NA,TGCGCCAGCAGTCAATCTATGTTCTGGGGCTCCTACAATGAGCAGTTCTTC,CASSQSMFWGSYNEQFF
TRBV28,NA,TRBJ2-1,NA,TGTGCCAGCAGCGACCGTTACAATGAGCAGTTCTTC,CASSDRYNEQFF
TRBV4-3,NA,TRBJ1-3,NA,TGCGCCAGCAGCCGGGAGGACAGCCGCTCTGGAAACACCATATATTTT,CASSREDSRSGNTIYF
TRBV9,NA,TRBJ2-7,NA,TGTGCCAGCAGCGTAGCCCCCGACCCCTACGAGCAGTACTTC,CASSVAPDPYEQYF
TRBV21-1,NA,TRBJ1-5,NA,TGTGCCAGCAGCCGCCGGGACAGGACCATCATCAATCAGCCCCAGCATTTT,CASSRRDRTIINQPQHF
TRBV29-1,once,TRBJ2-7,NA,TGCAGCGTCGGGGGTGGGCAGGGGAGCTACGAGCAGTACTTC,CSVGGGQGSYEQYF
TRBV20-1,NA,TRBJ2-1,NA,TGCAGTGCTAGTCACCAGGGAGAGGAGCAGTTCTTC,CSASHQGEEQFF
TRBV7-2,NA,TRBJ1-5,NA,TGTGCCAGCAGCAAGGACAGCGTGAAGGATCAGCCCCAGCATTTT,CASSKDSVKDQPQHF